This T cell receptor (beta chain) originates from a study of beta chain features in type 1 diabetes. Sequencing targeted expressed TCRB transcripts, as all isolated RNA had been reverse transcribed. The data were produced by immunoSEQ multiplex PCR, yet TCRdb's version contains in-frame clones alone and is incomplete. The sample holds over 650,000 clones, over 11% seen once. V dropped 3 bases and J dropped 7 bases, with 13 bases sitting between them. The CDR3 runs 13 residues. CDR1 and CDR2 (germline): SGHTS, YDEGEE. Study conclusions and caveats: Equally in patients and controls, shorter templates might have been favored by PCR. Significant though moderate, a shortening of TCRB CDR3s appeared in all four CD4+ subsets of Type 1 diabetes patients. More deletions and fewer insertions at VDJ junctions were seen in type 1 diabetes patients. Relative to healthy donors, patients appeared to have naive, central memory and Treg TCRB repertoires that were more similar.

As concerns this clone: Its target is unknown.

The material sequenced was naive CD4+ T cells from blood. This chain joins TRBV5-8 and TRBJ1-1; D perhaps matches TRBD1 (5 bases). This clonotype was obtained from a man younger than 30 with type 1 diabetes. CDR3 in DNA: TGTGCCAGCAGCTCAATCCGGGACGGTGAAGCTTTCTTT. This sequence encodes CASSSIRDGEAFF.